One sample yielded the 12 T cell receptor beta chains listed below, sequenced in a study of circulating and synovial CD4+ cells in juvenile arthritis. Assay used: immunoSEQ multiplex PCR; TCRdb lists only in-frame clones, some missing. The sample lists roughly 32,000 clones; 90% to 95% were seen once. The sequencing sample was made of CD4+ T cells from blood. All receptors derive from a human donor with juvenile idiopathic arthritis.

The rearrangement links TRBV9 to TRBJ2-2; no reliable D call. This CDR3 has 16 residues. Trimming shortened V by 0 bases and J by 4 bases, and 13 bases separated the two germline ends. Germline CDR1 SGDLS, CDR2 YYNGEE. CDR3 region: CASSVGAASSTGELFF. DNA for the CDR3: TGTGCCAGCAGCGTAGGTGCGGCTTCTTCCACCGGGGAGCTGTTTTTT.

The chain couples TRBV6-1 to TRBJ2-3; no clear D gene. The CDR3 runs to 14 residues. Germline loops: CDR1 MNHNS, CDR2 SASEGT. V lost 5 bases to trimming and J lost 5 bases, with 14 bases between them. The CDR3 DNA reads as TGTGCCAGCAGTCCCGACTGGCTAAAAGATACGCAGTATTTT. Translation gives CASSPDWLKDTQYF.

J is TRBJ2-5 and V is TRBV10-1, with D perhaps TRBD1 (6 bases). Germline assignment: CDR1 WNHNN and CDR2 SYGVQD (reference sequence). The V end was cut by 8 bases, the J end by 5 bases, with 15 bases between. The CDR3 extends over 13 amino acids. DNA for the CDR3: TGCGCCAGCTGGGACGACACAGGGGAGACCCAGTACTTC. As protein: CASWDDTGETQYF.

The chain recombines TRBV7-2 with TRBJ2-3; the match to TRBD2 covers 7 bases. The CDR3 sequence is 13 residues long. Germline trimming cut 3 bases from V and 7 bases from J; bases unmatched to any gene: 4. Germline loops: CDR1 SGHTA, CDR2 FQGNSA. CDR3 nucleotide sequence: TGTGCCAGCAGCTTGGGGGGGTTGAATACGCAGTATTTT. Protein sequence: CASSLGGLNTQYF.

CDR3 nucleotide sequence: TGTGCCAGCAGTCACGACAGGGGCAACTACACCTTC. This encodes CASSHDRGNYTF. The V gene is TRBV7-3, the J gene TRBJ1-2; 8 bases map to TRBD1. Germline CDR1 SGHTA, CDR2 FQGTGA. The V segment lost 6 bases and the J segment 10 bases; nucleotides outside the gene matches: 7. The CDR3 runs 12 residues.

This sequence joins TRBV5-4 and TRBJ1-3, with D perhaps matching TRBD1 (5 bases). The CDR3 contains 14 residues. V lost 4 bases to trimming and J lost 2 bases, with 10 bases between them. From germline, CDR1 is SGHNT and CDR2 YYREEE (reference sequence). The CDR3, as DNA: TGTGCCAGCAGCCCTCAGGGTCCTGGAAACACCATATATTTT. It encodes CASSPQGPGNTIYF. Supplemented by reference TRBV5-4 and TRBJ1-3, the full variable domain reads ETGVTQSPTHLIKTRGQQVTLRCSSQSGHNTVSWYQQALGQGPQFIFQYYREEENGRGNFPPRFSGLQFPNYSSELNVNALELDDSALYLCASSPQGPGNTIYFGEGSWLTVV.

Only one count was recorded for this clone. V usage is TRBV4-2 and J usage is TRBJ2-3; 10 bases match TRBD2. J gave up 2 bases and V 3 bases, and 11 bases lay outside the gene matches. The CDR3 length is 18 residues. The germline V gene has CDR1 LGHNA and CDR2 YNFKEQ. The CDR3 DNA sequence: TGTGCCAGCAGCCAGAGAGTTAGCGGGGGGCGAAACACAGATACGCAGTATTTT. Amino acid sequence: CASSQRVSGGRNTDTQYF.

This clone was observed a single time. This chain joins TRBV12-5 and TRBJ1-1; D not certain. V lost 5 bases to trimming and J lost 1 base, with 8 bases between them. From germline, CDR1 is LGHNT and CDR2 FRNRAP. This CDR3 is 13 amino acids long. Here the CDR3 DNA reads TGTGCTAGTGGTGTGGCCAGGAACACTGAAGCTTTCTTT. This codes for CASGVARNTEAFF. Together with reference TRBV12-5 and TRBJ1-1, the CDR3 gives the full variable domain: DARVTQTPRHKVTEMGQEVTMRCQPILGHNTVFWYRQTMMQGLELLAYFRNRAPLDDSGMPKDRFSAEMPDATLATLKIQPSEPRDSAVYFCASGVARNTEAFFGQGTRLTVV.

This sequence joins TRBV7-3 and TRBJ2-3, with TRBD2 matching over 9 bases. Unmatched junction bases numbered 9, after V lost 1 base and J lost 4 bases. The CDR3 is made up of 17 amino acids. CDR1 and CDR2 (germline): SGHTA, FQGTGA. DNA for the CDR3: TGTGCCAGCAGCTTAAGTCGTCTAGCGGGGACGTCAGATACGCAGTATTTT. This encodes CASSLSRLAGTSDTQYF. Full variable domain (missing parts from reference TRBV7-3 and TRBJ2-3): GAGVSQTPSNKVTEKGKYVELRCDPISGHTALYWYRQSLGQGPEFLIYFQGTGAADDSGLPNDRFFAVRPEGSVSTLKIQRTERGDSAVYLCASSLSRLAGTSDTQYFGPGTRLTVL.

The CDR3 loop is CASVGGIVYGYTF. The CDR3 coding sequence is TGTGCCAGCGTCGGGGGGATCGTCTATGGCTACACCTTC. The V call is TRBV28, the J call TRBJ1-2; tentatively, D is TRBD1 (5 bases). This CDR3 comprises 13 residues. The germline CDR1 and CDR2 sequences are MDHEN and SYDVKM. Trimming took off 8 bases at V and 4 bases at J, with 14 bases between the two ends.

CDR3: CASSSAGGAGELFF. The DNA for the CDR3 is TGTGCCAGCAGCTCTGCGGGAGGCGCCGGGGAGCTGTTTTTT. V and J are TRBV7-2 and TRBJ2-2, with 8 nucleotides matching TRBD2. The CDR3 covers 14 residues. The germline CDR1 and CDR2 sequences are SGHTA and FQGNSA. The ends lost 4 bases at V and 6 bases at J; junction bases unmatched: 4.

The chain recombines TRBV5-1 with TRBJ2-1; TRBD2 agrees at 8 bases. Trimming removed 4 bases from V and 3 bases from J; junction bases left unmatched: 6. Germline V lookup: CDR1 SGHRS, CDR2 YFSETQ. This CDR3 spans 15 amino acids. CDR3 sequence: CASSASGTSYNEQFF. CDR3 bases: TGCGCCAGCAGCGCGTCTGGGACTAGCTACAATGAGCAGTTCTTC.